A selection of T cell receptor beta chains follows, all from one sample in a study of cytotoxic CD8 clonotypes in ibrutinib-treated CLL. Sequenced by immunoSEQ multiplex PCR; TCRdb stores in-frame clones only, minus some. This table holds 200,000 to 250,000 clones, more than 70% found once. Sequenced material: PBMCs, taken after 12 months of ibrutinib treatment. The receptors stem from a human donor with chronic lymphocytic leukemia. Each CDR3 is given with its conserved first and last residue. A D gene is named only where the DNA matches it firmly. Expanded clones are given a class, and other clones once, few, many or no size at all.

d_call	clone_size	j_call	v_call	cdr3_aa	cdr3_nt
-	-	TRBJ2-1	TRBV27	CASSLGGDTYNEQFF	TGTGCCAGCAGTTTAGGCGGGGATACCTACAATGAGCAGTTCTTC
-	-	TRBJ1-5	TRBV4-2	CASSQVTGSGSSNQPQHF	TGTGCCAGCAGCCAAGTTACAGGGTCGGGTTCGTCCAATCAGCCCCAGCATTTT
-	once	TRBJ2-7	TRBV28	CASSFREYEQYF	TGTGCCAGCAGTTTTAGAGAGTACGAGCAGTACTTC
-	-	TRBJ2-7	TRBV27	CASSLTGAWEQYF	TGTGCCAGCAGTTTGACCGGGGCGTGGGAGCAGTACTTC
-	-	TRBJ1-1	TRBV4-1	CASRSMNTEAFF	TGCGCCAGCAGGAGTATGAACACTGAAGCTTTCTTT
-	-	TRBJ2-5	TRBV20-1	CSGGWETQYF	TGCAGCGGGGGATGGGAGACCCAGTACTTC
-	-	TRBJ2-7	TRBV14	CASSPGPGRIYEQYF	TGTGCCAGCAGCCCAGGGCCGGGACGGATCTACGAGCAGTACTTC
-	-	TRBJ2-1	TRBV28	CASSLVSPYNEQFF	TGTGCCAGCAGTTTGGTGAGTCCCTACAATGAGCAGTTCTTC
TRBD1	-	TRBJ1-2	TRBV5-1	CASSMTGGRDSGYTF	TGCGCCAGCAGCATGACAGGGGGCAGGGATAGCGGCTACACCTTC
-	-	TRBJ1-6	TRBV27	CASRVGTPNSPLHF	TGTGCCAGCAGAGTGGGGACACCTAATTCACCCCTCCACTTT
-	-	TRBJ2-7	TRBV28	CASSFGSAYEQYF	TGTGCCAGCAGTTTTGGGAGCGCCTACGAGCAGTACTTC
TRBD1	few	TRBJ1-5	TRBV7-2	CASSLDRGTQPQHF	TGTGCCAGCAGCTTGGACAGGGGAACGCAGCCCCAGCATTTT
-	-	TRBJ1-2	TRBV27	CASTRGTNYGYTF	TGTGCCAGCACCCGAGGGACTAACTATGGCTACACCTTC
-	-	TRBJ1-3	TRBV7-2	CASSLAAGNTIYF	TGTGCCAGCAGCTTAGCGGCTGGAAACACCATATATTTT
-	-	TRBJ1-2	TRBV6-6	CASSYNNGYTF	TGTGCCAGCAGTTACAACAATGGCTACACCTTC
-	-	TRBJ2-2	TRBV10-3	CAISESTSNTGELFF	TGTGCCATCAGTGAGTCAACGTCCAACACCGGGGAGCTGTTTTTT
TRBD2	-	TRBJ2-3	TRBV18	CASSWGLAGASDTQYF	TGTGCCAGCTCATGGGGACTAGCGGGGGCCTCAGATACGCAGTATTTT
-	once	TRBJ1-5	TRBV21-1	CASSPLGGGQGSNQPQHF	TGTGCCAGCAGCCCCCTCGGGGGAGGACAGGGAAGCAATCAGCCCCAGCATTTT
-	-	TRBJ2-3	TRBV7-6	CASSLLQNGDTQYF	TGTGCCAGCAGCTTACTCCAAAATGGGGATACGCAGTATTTT
TRBD2	-	TRBJ2-5	TRBV6-6	CASSPTSGGAETQYF	TGTGCCAGCAGTCCGACTAGCGGGGGGGCGGAGACCCAGTACTTC
TRBD1	-	TRBJ1-4	TRBV5-4	CASSPRTGMANEKLFF	TGTGCCAGCAGTCCCCGGACAGGGATGGCTAATGAAAAACTGTTTTTT
TRBD2	-	TRBJ2-7	TRBV7-8	CASSKQRLAGVYEQYF	TGTGCCAGCAGCAAACAAAGACTAGCGGGCGTCTACGAGCAGTACTTC
TRBD1	once	TRBJ2-7	TRBV27	CASSLAGGRYEQYF	TGTGCCAGCAGTTTAGCAGGGGGCAGGTACGAGCAGTACTTC
-	-	TRBJ1-2	TRBV19	CASTSGEGYTF	TGTGCCAGCACCTCGGGGGAGGGCTACACCTTC
-	few	TRBJ2-7	TRBV27	CASSLQEPYEQYF	TGTGCCAGCAGTTTACAGGAGCCCTACGAGCAGTACTTC
-	few	TRBJ2-7	TRBV4-2	CASSFRQDSELYEQYF	TGTGCCAGCAGCTTCCGTCAGGACAGCGAACTCTACGAGCAGTACTTC
-	-	TRBJ2-2	TRBV7-8	CASSSQGGTGELFF	TGTGCCAGCAGCTCGCAGGGGGGAACCGGGGAGCTGTTTTTT
-	-	TRBJ1-2	TRBV2	CASSEAIGTYGYTF	TGTGCCAGCAGTGAAGCCATTGGGACGTATGGCTACACCTTC
-	-	TRBJ1-2	TRBV19	CASSMFGQAGYGYTF	TGTGCCAGTAGTATGTTCGGGCAGGCGGGCTATGGCTACACCTTC
-	-	TRBJ2-4	TRBV5-1	CASSLEKNIQYF	TGCGCCAGCAGCTTGGAAAAAAACATTCAGTACTTC
-	-	TRBJ1-2	TRBV25-1	CASSEGSVGDGTYGYTF	TGTGCCAGCAGTGAAGGATCAGTCGGGGACGGGACCTATGGCTACACCTTC
TRBD2	-	TRBJ2-1	TRBV11-3	CASSSSGHEQFF	TGTGCCAGCAGCTCTAGCGGCCATGAGCAGTTCTTC
-	-	TRBJ2-2	TRBV10-3	CAHGGSRGTGELFF	TGTGCCCACGGGGGCAGCCGCGGCACCGGGGAGCTGTTTTTT
-	few	TRBJ1-2	TRBV5-4	CASSPGTYGYTF	TGTGCCAGCAGCCCCGGGACCTATGGCTACACCTTC
TRBD2	-	TRBJ2-1	TRBV18	CASSPRGGTSGYNEQFF	TGTGCCAGCTCACCTAGAGGAGGGACTAGCGGATACAATGAGCAGTTCTTC
-	few	TRBJ2-2	TRBV4-1	CASSPVTGELFF	TGCGCCAGCAGCCCCGTCACCGGGGAGCTGTTTTTT
-	-	TRBJ1-2	TRBV27	CASSTGRRRNGYTF	TGTGCCAGCAGTACCGGCCGGAGGAGAAATGGCTACACCTTC
TRBD2	once	TRBJ2-7	TRBV28	CASRPQAGGPYEQYF	TGTGCCAGCAGACCCCAAGCGGGAGGGCCATACGAGCAGTACTTC
-	-	TRBJ2-7	TRBV15	CATSRVQGPYEQYF	TGTGCCACCAGCAGAGTCCAGGGCCCCTACGAGCAGTACTTC
-	few	TRBJ2-3	TRBV5-1	CASSRGDSGGTDTQYF	TGCGCCAGCAGCCGTGGCGACTCGGGGGGCACAGATACGCAGTATTTT
-	-	TRBJ2-2	TRBV10-3	CAISDNKGGTGELFF	TGTGCCATCAGTGATAACAAGGGAGGCACCGGGGAGCTGTTTTTT
TRBD2	-	TRBJ2-1	TRBV7-7	CASSLVGLALVPSYNEQFF	TGTGCTAGCAGCTTGGTGGGACTAGCGCTCGTACCCTCCTACAATGAGCAGTTCTTC
-	-	TRBJ2-7	TRBV5-1	CASSTRTNEQYF	TGCGCCAGCAGCACCCGGACTAACGAGCAGTACTTC
TRBD2	few	TRBJ2-1	TRBV2	CASSGLAGSQNEQFF	TGTGCCAGCAGTGGGCTAGCGGGAAGTCAGAATGAGCAGTTCTTC
TRBD2	-	TRBJ2-3	TRBV5-1	CASSLEGLAGGPDTQYF	TGCGCCAGCAGCTTGGAAGGACTAGCGGGAGGGCCGGATACGCAGTATTTT
-	-	TRBJ1-2	TRBV5-1	CASTPQPDLTYGYTF	TGCGCCAGCACCCCCCAGCCGGACCTTACCTATGGCTACACCTTC